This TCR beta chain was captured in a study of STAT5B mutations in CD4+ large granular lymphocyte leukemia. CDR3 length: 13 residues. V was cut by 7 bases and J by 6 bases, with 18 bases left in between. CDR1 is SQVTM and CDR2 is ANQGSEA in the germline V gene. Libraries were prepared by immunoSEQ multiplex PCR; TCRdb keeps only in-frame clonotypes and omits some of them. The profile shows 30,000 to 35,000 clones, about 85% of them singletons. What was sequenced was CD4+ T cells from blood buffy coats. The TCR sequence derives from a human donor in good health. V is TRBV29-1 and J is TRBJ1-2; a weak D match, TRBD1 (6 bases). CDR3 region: CSAGARQGHGYTF. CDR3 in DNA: TGCAGCGCCGGAGCGAGGCAGGGGCATGGCTACACCTTC.